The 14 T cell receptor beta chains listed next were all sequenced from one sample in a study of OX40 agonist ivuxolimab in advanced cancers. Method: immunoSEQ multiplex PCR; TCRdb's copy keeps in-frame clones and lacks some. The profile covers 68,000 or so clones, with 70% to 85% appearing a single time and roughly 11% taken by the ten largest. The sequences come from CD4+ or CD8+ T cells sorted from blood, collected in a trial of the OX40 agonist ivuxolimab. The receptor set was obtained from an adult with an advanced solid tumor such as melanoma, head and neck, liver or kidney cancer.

CDR3 DNA sequence: TGTGCCAGCAGCCAACCGGGACAGGTCCAAGAGACCCAGTACTTC. Encoded protein: CASSQPGQVQETQYF. The chain uses TRBV11-2 and TRBJ2-5, with TRBD1 matching 8 bases. V gave up 5 bases and J gave up 1 base; unmatched junction bases: 6. This CDR3 has 15 amino acids. The V gene's germline CDR1 is SGHAT and CDR2 FQNNGV.

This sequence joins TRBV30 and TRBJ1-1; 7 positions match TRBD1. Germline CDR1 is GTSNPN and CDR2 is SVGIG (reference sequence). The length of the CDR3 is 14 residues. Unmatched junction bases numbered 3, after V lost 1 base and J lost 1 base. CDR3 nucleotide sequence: TGTGCCTGGAGTGGTGGGACAGAGAACACTGAAGCTTTCTTT. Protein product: CAWSGGTENTEAFF.

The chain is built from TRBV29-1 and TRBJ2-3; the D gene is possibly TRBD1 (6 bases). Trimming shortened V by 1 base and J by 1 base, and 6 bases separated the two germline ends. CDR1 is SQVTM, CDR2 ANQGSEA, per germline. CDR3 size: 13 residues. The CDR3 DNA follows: TGCAGCGTTGAAGGACAGGGCACAGATACGCAGTATTTT. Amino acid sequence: CSVEGQGTDTQYF.

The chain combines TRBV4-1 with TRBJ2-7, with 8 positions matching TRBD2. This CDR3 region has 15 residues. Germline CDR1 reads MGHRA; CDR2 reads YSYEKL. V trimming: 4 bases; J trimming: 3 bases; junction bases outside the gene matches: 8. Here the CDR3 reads CASSPFPGGDYEQYF. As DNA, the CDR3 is TGCGCCAGCAGCCCTTTCCCGGGGGGGGACTACGAGCAGTACTTC.

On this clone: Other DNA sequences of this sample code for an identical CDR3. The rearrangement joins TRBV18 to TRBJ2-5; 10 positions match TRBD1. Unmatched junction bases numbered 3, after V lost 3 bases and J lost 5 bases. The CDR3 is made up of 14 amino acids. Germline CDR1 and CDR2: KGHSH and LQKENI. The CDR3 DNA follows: TGTGCCAGCTCACCCGGGACAGGGGATGAGACCCAGTACTTC. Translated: CASSPGTGDETQYF.

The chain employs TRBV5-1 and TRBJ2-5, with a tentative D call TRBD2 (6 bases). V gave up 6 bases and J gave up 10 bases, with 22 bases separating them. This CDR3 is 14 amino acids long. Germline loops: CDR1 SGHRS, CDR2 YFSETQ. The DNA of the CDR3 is TGCGCCAGCACCCGGGGGAGGCCACCAGAATACCAGTACTTC. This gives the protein CASTRGRPPEYQYF.

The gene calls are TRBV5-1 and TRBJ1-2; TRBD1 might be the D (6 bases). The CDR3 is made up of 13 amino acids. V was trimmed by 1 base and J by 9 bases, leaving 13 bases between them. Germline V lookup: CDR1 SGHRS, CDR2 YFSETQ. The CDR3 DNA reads TGCGCCAGCAGCTTGACAGGGAGCGACAGCTACACCTTC. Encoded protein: CASSLTGSDSYTF.

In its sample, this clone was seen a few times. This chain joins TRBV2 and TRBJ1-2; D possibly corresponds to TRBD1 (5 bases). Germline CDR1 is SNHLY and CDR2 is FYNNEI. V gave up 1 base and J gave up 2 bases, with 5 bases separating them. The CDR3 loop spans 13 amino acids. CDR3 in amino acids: CASSEEGNYGYTF. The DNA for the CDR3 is TGTGCCAGCAGTGAAGAGGGGAACTATGGCTACACCTTC.

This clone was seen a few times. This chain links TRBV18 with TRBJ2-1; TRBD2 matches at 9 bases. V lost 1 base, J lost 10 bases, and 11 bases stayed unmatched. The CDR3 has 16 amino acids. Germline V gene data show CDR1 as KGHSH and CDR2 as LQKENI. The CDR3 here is CASSPLLAGALGEQFF. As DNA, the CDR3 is TGTGCCAGCTCACCACTATTAGCGGGGGCCCTAGGGGAGCAGTTCTTC.

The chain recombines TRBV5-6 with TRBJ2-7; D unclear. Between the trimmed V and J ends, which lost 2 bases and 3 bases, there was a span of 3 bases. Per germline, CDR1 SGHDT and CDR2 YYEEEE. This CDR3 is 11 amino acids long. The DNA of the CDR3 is TGTGCCAGCAGCTTCCGCTACGAGCAGTACTTC. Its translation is CASSFRYEQYF.

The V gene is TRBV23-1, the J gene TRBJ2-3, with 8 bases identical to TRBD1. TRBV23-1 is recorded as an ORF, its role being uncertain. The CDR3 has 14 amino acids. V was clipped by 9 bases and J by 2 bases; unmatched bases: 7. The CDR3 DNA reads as TGCGCCAGACTTGGGACAGGAGACACAGATACGCAGTATTTT. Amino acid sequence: CARLGTGDTDTQYF.

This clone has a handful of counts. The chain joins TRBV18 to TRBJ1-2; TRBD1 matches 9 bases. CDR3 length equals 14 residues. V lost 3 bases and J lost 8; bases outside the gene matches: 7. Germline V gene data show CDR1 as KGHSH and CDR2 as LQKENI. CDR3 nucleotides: TGTGCCAGCTCACCGGGACAGGGTTGGGTCGGCTACACCTTC. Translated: CASSPGQGWVGYTF.

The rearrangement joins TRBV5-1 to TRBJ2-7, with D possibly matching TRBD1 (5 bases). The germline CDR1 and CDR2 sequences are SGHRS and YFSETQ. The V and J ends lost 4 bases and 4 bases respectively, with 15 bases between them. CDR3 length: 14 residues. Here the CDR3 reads CASSPGQGIYEQYV. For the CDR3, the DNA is TGCGCCAGCAGCCCCGGGCAGGGAATTTACGAGCAGTACGTC.

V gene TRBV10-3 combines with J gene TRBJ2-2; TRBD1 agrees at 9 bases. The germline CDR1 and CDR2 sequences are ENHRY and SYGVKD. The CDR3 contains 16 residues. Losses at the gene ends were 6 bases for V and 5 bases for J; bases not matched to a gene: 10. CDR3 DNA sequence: TGTGCCATCAGCGGTTTTGGACAGGGGAAAACCGGGGAGCTGTTTTTT. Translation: CAISGFGQGKTGELFF.